These 2 T cell receptor beta chains were all obtained from the same sample, sequenced in a study of radiation and T cells in renal cell carcinoma. Profiling relied on immunoSEQ multiplex PCR, and the TCRdb table lists in-frame clones only, not all of them. Of 120,000 or so clones in the sample, about four fifths were seen once. Sample time point: blood 2 weeks post-SBRT. Treatment noted: 15 Gy SBRT to primary tumor, nephrectomy 4 weeks later. The sequencing here drew on blood, taken from a patient whose treatment included radiotherapy and nephrectomy. The receptors stem from a man aged 45-60 years with renal cell carcinoma.

The V call is TRBV7-2, the J call TRBJ2-5, with D possibly being TRBD2 (5 bases). V was shortened by 2 bases and J by 4 bases, with 8 bases between the two germline ends. Germline-derived CDR1 and CDR2 are SGHTA and FQGNSA. The CDR3 consists of 13 residues. The CDR3 spells CASSLFGIETQYF. CDR3 coding DNA: TGTGCCAGCAGCTTATTCGGGATAGAGACCCAGTACTTC.

The chain links TRBV7-3 to TRBJ2-1, with 7 bases aligning to TRBD1. The CDR3 spans 15 residues. CDR1 SGHTA and CDR2 FQGTGA come from the germline V gene. The V and J ends lost 1 base and 4 bases, in that order; junction bases with no gene match: 4. DNA for the CDR3: TGTGCCAGCAGCTTAAGCGGACAGGCTTACAATGAGCAGTTCTTC. Residues: CASSLSGQAYNEQFF. The whole variable domain, filled in from reference TRBV7-3 and TRBJ2-1, reads GAGVSQTPSNKVTEKGKYVELRCDPISGHTALYWYRQSLGQGPEFLIYFQGTGAADDSGLPNDRFFAVRPEGSVSTLKIQRTERGDSAVYLCASSLSGQAYNEQFFGPGTRLTVL.